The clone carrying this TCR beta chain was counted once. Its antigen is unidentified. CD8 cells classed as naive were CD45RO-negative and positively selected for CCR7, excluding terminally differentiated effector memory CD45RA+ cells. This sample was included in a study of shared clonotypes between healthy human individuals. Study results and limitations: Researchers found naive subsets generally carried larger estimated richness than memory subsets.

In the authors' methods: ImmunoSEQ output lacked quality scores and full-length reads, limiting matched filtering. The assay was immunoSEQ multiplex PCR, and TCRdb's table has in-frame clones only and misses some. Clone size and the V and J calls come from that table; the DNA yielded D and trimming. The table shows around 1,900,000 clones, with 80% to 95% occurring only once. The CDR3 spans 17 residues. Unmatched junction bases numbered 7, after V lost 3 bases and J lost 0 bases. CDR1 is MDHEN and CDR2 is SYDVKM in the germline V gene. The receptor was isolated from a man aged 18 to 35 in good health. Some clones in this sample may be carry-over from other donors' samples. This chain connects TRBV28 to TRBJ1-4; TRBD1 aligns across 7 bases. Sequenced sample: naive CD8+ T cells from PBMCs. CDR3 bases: TGTGCCAGCAGTTTCTGGACAGGCTTTGCAACTAATGAAAAACTGTTTTTT. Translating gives CASSFWTGFATNEKLFF.